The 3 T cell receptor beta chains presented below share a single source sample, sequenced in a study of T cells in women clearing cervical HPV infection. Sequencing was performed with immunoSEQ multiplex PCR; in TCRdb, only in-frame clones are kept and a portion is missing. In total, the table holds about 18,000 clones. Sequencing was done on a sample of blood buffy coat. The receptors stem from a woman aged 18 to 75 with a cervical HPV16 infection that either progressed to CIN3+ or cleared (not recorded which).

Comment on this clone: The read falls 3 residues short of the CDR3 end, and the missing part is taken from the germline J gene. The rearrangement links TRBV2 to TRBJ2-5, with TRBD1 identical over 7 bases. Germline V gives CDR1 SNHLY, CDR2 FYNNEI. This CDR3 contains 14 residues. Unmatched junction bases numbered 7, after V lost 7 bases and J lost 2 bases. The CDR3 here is CASIDRGPQETQYF. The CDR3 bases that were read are TGTGCCAGCATCGATAGGGGGCCTCAAGAGACC.

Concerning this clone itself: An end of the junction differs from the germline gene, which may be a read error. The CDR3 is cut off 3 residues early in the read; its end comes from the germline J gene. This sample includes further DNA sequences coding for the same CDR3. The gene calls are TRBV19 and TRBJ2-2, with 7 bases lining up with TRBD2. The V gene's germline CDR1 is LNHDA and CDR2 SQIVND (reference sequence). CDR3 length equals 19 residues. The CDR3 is CASSIGPLMGGRNTGELFF. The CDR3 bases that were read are TGTGCCAGTAGCATAGGGCCACTAATGGGCGGGAGGAACACCGGGGAG. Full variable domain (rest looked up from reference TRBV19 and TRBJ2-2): DGGITQSPKYLFRKEGQNVTLSCEQNLNHDAMYWYRQDPGQGLRLIYYSQIVNDFQKGDIAEGYSVSREKKESFPLTVTSAQKNPTAFYLCASSIGPLMGGRNTGELFFGEGSRLTVL.

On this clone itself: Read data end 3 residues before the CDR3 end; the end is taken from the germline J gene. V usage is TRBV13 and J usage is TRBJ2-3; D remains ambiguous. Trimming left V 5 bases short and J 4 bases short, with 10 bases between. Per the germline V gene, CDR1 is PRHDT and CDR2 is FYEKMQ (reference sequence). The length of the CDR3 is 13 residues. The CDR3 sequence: CASSLIRADTQYF. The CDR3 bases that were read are TGTGCCAGCAGCCTTATTCGGGCAGATACG.